The clone carrying this T cell receptor beta chain was observed a few times. Its antigen is unidentified. Sampling consisted of one heparinised blood draw per donor, averaging around 100 mL. Without exception, sorted populations had purity beyond 95%. The entirety of the isolated RNA underwent reverse transcription, so expressed TCRB transcripts were sequenced. Here immunoSEQ multiplex PCR was the method, and the copy in TCRdb shows in-frame clones only, minus some. The profile covers about 340,000 clones, with roughly 8% appearing a single time and less than 0.45% taken by the ten largest. This entry is derived from a study of beta chain features in type 1 diabetes. Study-level findings and limits: Researchers report that Type 1 diabetes patients had moderately but significantly shorter TCRB CDR3s across all four CD4+ subsets. More deletions and fewer insertions at VDJ junctions were seen in type 1 diabetes patients.

With V trimmed by 5 bases and J by 3 bases, 13 bases remained unmatched. This CDR3 region has 18 residues. Germline values: CDR1 SGHTA, CDR2 FQGTGA. Sequencing input: central memory CD4+ T cells from blood. This chain connects TRBV7-3 to TRBJ2-6; 7 bases are shared with TRBD1. This receptor was obtained from a young woman in good health. The chain's CDR3 is CASSIKGGHRDGANVLTF. CDR3 nucleotide sequence: TGTGCCAGCAGCATTAAAGGGGGCCACAGGGATGGGGCCAACGTCCTGACTTTC.